This TCR beta chain stems from a study of T cells in Graves' hyperthyroidism and ophthalmopathy. The overall study: Before treatment of any kind, peripheral blood was taken at initial diagnosis.

RNA transcripts gave rise to amplified TCR beta CDR3 regions. HTBI primers drove first-round RT-PCR of the TCR CDR3. TCRdb re-called the multiplex PCR reads through MiXCR, storing one row per CDR3 protein. The profile shows 700,000 or so distinct CDR3 sequences, roughly 14% of them singletons. Thyroid ultrasound and orbital computed tomography, with clinical symptoms and serum thyroxine and TRAb, informed diagnoses. PBMCs were collected from an approximately 10 ml volume of fresh peripheral blood. The table lists this clonotype with a few counts. Its specificity is not known. General study findings and limits: Most thyroid clonotypes expanded above 0.001 appeared in blood too.

CDR3 size: 15 residues. Germline CDR1 ENHRY, CDR2 SYGVKD. Germline trimming cut 6 bases from V and 3 bases from J; bases unmatched to any gene: 8. The TCR comes from a woman aged 50 to 60 with Graves' ophthalmopathy. The sample consisted of blood. The chain links TRBV10-3 to TRBJ2-1; 7 positions agree with TRBD1. The CDR3 spells CAISGDRAGYNEQFF. Here the CDR3 DNA reads TGTGCCATCAGCGGGGACAGAGCAGGCTACAATGAGCAGTTCTTC.